Below, 4 T cell receptor beta chains from the same sample are listed, as sequenced in a study of blood T cell repertoires in COVID-19. The method was immunoSEQ multiplex PCR; TCRdb's version includes in-frame clones alone and lacks a portion of them. The table includes 300,000 to 400,000 clones, about 86% detected once. Sequencing was done on a sample of PBMCs or T cells enriched from blood (not recorded which). These receptors all stem from a woman between 40 and 55 years old with acute COVID-19.

The V gene is TRBV28, the J gene TRBJ1-4; D gene unclear. The CDR3 consists of 15 residues. The V and J ends lost 5 bases and 5 bases respectively, with 15 bases between them. Per germline, CDR1 MDHEN and CDR2 SYDVKM. The CDR3 here is CASSAPRGGNEKLFF. The CDR3 DNA follows: TGTGCCAGCAGTGCACCCCGAGGAGGGAATGAAAAACTGTTTTTT.

Remarks on this clone: The sample contains more than one DNA sequence encoding this CDR3. The chain is built from TRBV19 and TRBJ1-6; the D is unclear. V was clipped by 7 bases and J by 5 bases, with 9 bases between them. CDR1 and CDR2 (germline): LNHDA, SQIVND (reference sequence). The CDR3 loop spans 13 amino acids. CDR3 DNA: TGTGCCAGTACCGGGGTAAATAATTCACCCCTCCACTTT. Amino acid sequence: CASTGVNNSPLHF.

The CDR3 spells CASSLAGGTQGYGYTF. As DNA, the CDR3 is TGTGCCAGCAGCTTGGCGGGGGGGACTCAAGGCTATGGCTACACCTTC. The V call is TRBV5-6, the J call TRBJ1-2, with a weak D call TRBD1 (5 bases). CDR1 and CDR2 (germline): SGHDT, YYEEEE. The V gene lost 0 bases and the J gene lost 4 bases, with 16 bases spanning the gap. The CDR3 extends over 16 amino acids.

This clone came up many times. V is TRBV29-1 and J is TRBJ2-2, with 10 bases that match TRBD2. The CDR3 length is 14 residues. Per the germline V gene, CDR1 is SQVTM and CDR2 is ANQGSEA. V lost 5 bases to trimming and J lost 3 bases; unmatched junction nucleotides: 3. The CDR3 loop reads CSVRLAGDTGELFF. The CDR3 DNA is TGCAGCGTTCGCCTAGCGGGAGACACCGGGGAGCTGTTTTTT.